The 8 T cell receptor beta chains below were found in one sample sequenced in a study of T cell repertoires in cytomegalovirus infection. Using its own MiXCR run on the reads, TCRdb lists one record per CDR3 protein. The table has almost 500,000 distinct CDR3 sequences, approximately 10% seen once. Sequenced: PBMCs. The source of these receptors is a human donor in good health (CMV status not recorded). Some clones in this sample may be carry-over from other donors' samples.

The rearrangement links TRBV30 to TRBJ1-1; TRBD1 might be the D (5 bases). This CDR3 has 13 residues. Between the trimmed V and J ends, which lost 5 bases and 4 bases, there was a span of 14 bases. The germline V gene has CDR1 GTSNPN and CDR2 SVGIG (reference sequence). The CDR3 sequence: CAWVRVGGTEAFF. CDR3 bases: TGTGCCTGGGTAAGGGTCGGGGGCACTGAAGCTTTCTTT.

The J gene is TRBJ2-2, the V gene TRBV19; perhaps TRBD2 as D (5 bases). The CDR3 has 16 residues. With 4 bases removed from V and 0 bases from J, the gap between germline ends came to 12 bases. Looked up from germline, CDR1 is LNHDA and CDR2 is SQIVND (reference sequence). CDR3 DNA: TGTGCCAGTAGTAGGACTTCCCACGCGAACACCGGGGAGCTGTTTTTT. Its protein product is CASSRTSHANTGELFF.

Many counts were recorded for this clonotype. The chain has TRBV9 and TRBJ2-2, with D maybe TRBD2 (6 bases). This CDR3 is built from 15 residues. V lost 4 bases, J lost 7 bases, and 17 bases lay in between. Germline loops: CDR1 SGDLS, CDR2 YYNGEE. The CDR3 loop reads CASSQETSRDGELFF. The CDR3 DNA sequence: TGTGCCAGCAGCCAAGAGACTAGTCGGGACGGGGAGCTGTTTTTT.

The chain links TRBV19 to TRBJ2-3; 11 positions agree with TRBD1. Looked up from germline, CDR1 is LNHDA and CDR2 is SQIVND (reference sequence). Losses at the gene ends were 3 bases for V and 0 bases for J; bases not matched to a gene: 2. The length of the CDR3 is 16 residues. CDR3 region: CASSIGQGASTDTQYF. CDR3 coding DNA: TGTGCCAGTAGTATTGGACAGGGGGCTAGCACAGATACGCAGTATTTT.

This chain uses TRBV9 with TRBJ2-1; maybe TRBD2 (5 bases). The CDR3 totals 13 residues. The germline V and J ends were trimmed by 3 bases and 7 bases, with 11 bases remaining between them. Germline CDR1 SGDLS, CDR2 YYNGEE. The CDR3 nucleotides are TGTGCCAGCAGCGGATCCCAGCGGAATGAGCAGTTCTTC. This sequence encodes CASSGSQRNEQFF. Filled out from reference TRBV9 and TRBJ2-1, the complete variable domain reads DSGVTQTPKHLITATGQRVTLRCSPRSGDLSVYWYQQSLDQGLQFLIQYYNGEERAKGNILERFSAQQFPDLHSELNLSSLELGDSALYFCASSGSQRNEQFFGPGTRLTVL.

J is TRBJ2-7 and V is TRBV29-1; TRBD2 is a possible D gene (6 bases). Germline V gene lookup returns CDR1 SQVTM and CDR2 ANQGSEA. V was pared by 5 bases and J by 3 bases, with 11 bases between. This CDR3 spans 12 amino acids. The DNA of the CDR3 is TGCAGCGTTCGCTGGGGGGTCTACGAGCAGTACTTC. This translates into CSVRWGVYEQYF.

In this sample, this clonotype turned up many times. V is TRBV7-8 and J is TRBJ1-1; 7 bases line up with TRBD1. After removal of 6 bases from V and 6 bases from J, the junction contained 7 bases not matched to a gene. This CDR3 is built from 13 residues. Looked up from germline, CDR1 is SGHVS and CDR2 is FQNEAQ. DNA of the CDR3: TGTGCCAGCAGACGACAGGGCTTATCTGAAGCTTTCTTT. Amino acids: CASRRQGLSEAFF.

This clonotype was seen more than once but under ten times. J is TRBJ2-1 and V is TRBV29-1; no reliable D call. This CDR3 is built from 16 residues. V lost 1 base, J lost 0 bases, and 13 bases lay in between. Germline CDR1 reads SQVTM; CDR2 reads ANQGSEA. The CDR3 DNA is TGCAGCGTTGAAGGTGCTGACGAGTTCTCCTACAATGAGCAGTTCTTC. Translating gives CSVEGADEFSYNEQFF.